The source of this TCR beta chain is a study of CD4 T cells in relation to SARS-CoV-2 and coronaviruses. Broader study findings: Around 60% of donors had memory CD4+ clonotypes crossrecognizing SARS-CoV-2 and common cold coronavirus spike. Monoreactive clones expanded significantly more to SARS-CoV-2 than crossreactive clones did.

Measured with immunoSEQ multiplex PCR; TCRdb has only the in-frame clones, and not every one. The top ten clones hold about 0.4% of a sample with 58,000 or so clones, about 91% of them seen once. Comment on this clone: Its antigen is not identified.

Germline-derived CDR1 and CDR2 are LNHDA and SQIVND (reference sequence). The CDR3 extends over 13 amino acids. V was clipped by 5 bases and J by 4 bases, with 9 bases between them. The TCR sequence derives from an adult with COVID-19. The sequenced sample consisted of naive CD4+ T cells from PBMCs. Sample subset: naive CD4+ T cells isolated by negative enrichment. The chain combines TRBV19 with TRBJ2-1, with a tentative D call TRBD2 (5 bases). DNA of the CDR3: TGTGCCAGTAGTCCTCGCGGGTACAATGAGCAGTTCTTC. Its protein is CASSPRGYNEQFF.